This record looks at one TCR beta chain sequence and its context. These data belong to a study of follicular helper T cells after annual influenza vaccination. The data were produced by immunoSEQ multiplex PCR, yet TCRdb's version contains in-frame clones alone and is incomplete. This table holds over 14,000 clones, 80% to 90% found once. Indicated time point: 2014-2015 season, pre-vaccination. Excluded were substance abuse, HIV/AIDS, active cancer, immunomodulatory drugs and active illness. Germline V gene data show CDR1 as SGHTS and CDR2 as YDEGEE. The CDR3 has 15 amino acids. The V gene end was trimmed by 4 bases and the J gene end by 4 bases; junction bases not matched to a gene: 3.

Sequencing was performed on CXCR5- memory CD4+ T cells sorted from blood, taken on the day of influenza vaccination. The J gene is TRBJ2-1, the V gene TRBV5-8; TRBD2 aligns across 12 bases. The clonotype was recovered from an adult who received the influenza vaccine. In DNA, the CDR3 is TGTGCCAGCAGCCCCGGACTAGCGGGGTACAATGAGCAGTTCTTC. It codes for CASSPGLAGYNEQFF.